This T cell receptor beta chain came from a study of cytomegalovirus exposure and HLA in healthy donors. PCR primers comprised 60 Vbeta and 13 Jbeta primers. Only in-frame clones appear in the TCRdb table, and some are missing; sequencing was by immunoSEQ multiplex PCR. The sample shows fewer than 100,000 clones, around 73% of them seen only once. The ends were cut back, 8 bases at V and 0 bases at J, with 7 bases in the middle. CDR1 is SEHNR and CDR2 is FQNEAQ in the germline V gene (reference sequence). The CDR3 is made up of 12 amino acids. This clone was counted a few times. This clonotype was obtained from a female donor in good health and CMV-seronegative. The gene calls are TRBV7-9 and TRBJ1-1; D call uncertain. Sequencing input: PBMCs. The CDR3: CASYQVNTEAFF. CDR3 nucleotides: TGTGCCAGCTATCAGGTGAACACTGAAGCTTTCTTT.